There are many counts of the clone carrying this T cell receptor (beta chain). The antigen is not known. The record originates from a study of T cell repertoires in cytomegalovirus infection. The wider study: In public TCR beta signatures, there were indications of both CMV infection and matching HLA type.

Using its own MiXCR run on the reads, TCRdb lists one record per CDR3 protein. The table lists approximately 500,000 distinct CDR3 sequences, about 10% of them singletons. The study, taken as a whole, reports: The cumulative frequency of public TCR beta families identified carriers of CMV plus the relevant HLA.

The receptor comes from a human donor in good health (CMV status not recorded). Some clones in this sample may be carry-over from other donors' samples. The sample consisted of PBMCs.

In DNA, the CDR3 is TGTGCCAGCAGCCCCGGACTAGCGGGAGGTGGGGAGACCCAGTACTTC. It specifies CASSPGLAGGGETQYF. The chain couples TRBV7-3 to TRBJ2-5, with TRBD2 matching 14 bases. V dropped 5 bases and J dropped 5; count of bases not matched to a gene: 7. From germline, CDR1 is SGHTA and CDR2 FQGTGA. CDR3 length: 16 amino acids. Supplemented by reference TRBV7-3 and TRBJ2-5, the full variable domain reads GAGVSQTPSNKVTEKGKYVELRCDPISGHTALYWYRQSLGQGPEFLIYFQGTGAADDSGLPNDRFFAVRPEGSVSTLKIQRTERGDSAVYLCASSPGLAGGGETQYFGPGTRLLVL.